This paragraph reports one T cell receptor (beta chain). This specimen comes from a study of blood T cell repertoires in COVID-19. The table came from immunoSEQ multiplex PCR; TCRdb's copy has only in-frame clones and leaves some out. The sample lists some 190,000 clones, roughly 80% occurring once. The length of the CDR3 is 12 residues. From germline, CDR1 is SQVTM and CDR2 ANQGSEA. Trimming left V 6 bases short and J 0 bases short, with 8 bases between. This clonotype was obtained from a man between 60 and 70 years old with acute or convalescent COVID-19. The chain uses TRBV29-1 and TRBJ1-2; a possible D gene is TRBD1 (5 bases). The material sequenced was peripheral blood. For the CDR3, the DNA is TGCAGCGTCACACAGGCTAACTATGGCTACACCTTC. It specifies CSVTQANYGYTF.